These 24 T cell receptor beta chains were all obtained from the same sample, sequenced in a study of T-cell memory formation after mild COVID-19. MiXCR, run by TCRdb on the 5' RACE reads, gives a single entry per CDR3 protein. The sample shows some 210,000 distinct CDR3 sequences, approximately 16% of them seen only once. The material sequenced was PBMCs or a T cell subset sorted from them (not recorded which). The receptors here all came from an adult woman who had mild COVID-19 (a few samples of this study predate the infection). Cell type and time point are not known.

This clonotype appeared many times. The chain uses TRBV12-3 or TRBV12-4 and TRBJ2-3, with D unclear. The V gene lost 7 bases and the J gene lost 4 bases, with 12 bases spanning the gap. The CDR3 runs to 13 residues. CDR3 protein: CASTATVSDTQYF. The CDR3 DNA follows: TGTGCCAGCACCGCCACAGTGTCAGATACGCAGTATTTT.

The CDR3 loop is CASSTQGAVTGELFF. In DNA form, the CDR3 reads TGTGCCAGTAGTACGCAGGGGGCGGTCACCGGGGAGCTGTTTTTT. This chain connects TRBV19 to TRBJ2-2, with 8 nucleotides matching TRBD1. CDR3 size: 15 residues. Germline V CDR1 and CDR2: LNHDA, SQIVND (reference sequence). J gave up 4 bases and V 4 bases, and 5 bases lay outside the gene matches.

This chain uses TRBV20-1 with TRBJ2-2; the match to TRBD1 covers 12 bases. The junction had 11 bases not matched to a gene; V was cut back by 1 base and J by 5 bases. The germline CDR1 and CDR2 sequences are DFQATT and SNEGSKA (reference sequence). The CDR3 has 18 residues. CDR3 amino acids: CSARVSAGQGAKTGELFF. The CDR3, as DNA: TGCAGTGCTAGAGTTAGCGCGGGACAGGGGGCAAAAACCGGGGAGCTGTTTTTT.

This clonotype was detected only a few times. The V call is TRBV25-1, the J call TRBJ2-7; TRBD2 matches 9 bases. The CDR3 consists of 13 residues. Unmatched junction bases numbered 3, after V lost 3 bases and J lost 6 bases. CDR1 and CDR2 from the germline V gene are MGHDK and SYGVNS. The CDR3 coding sequence is TGTGCCAGCAGTGACGGACTAGCGCTCGAGCAGTACTTC. This encodes CASSDGLALEQYF.

This sequence joins TRBV24-1 and TRBJ1-1; unclear D gene. The CDR3 covers 13 residues. Trimming shortened V by 2 bases and J by 3 bases, and 6 bases separated the two germline ends. Germline V gives CDR1 KGHDR, CDR2 SFDVKD. The CDR3 sequence is CATSDYEDTEAFF. The CDR3 DNA reads TGTGCCACCAGTGATTACGAGGACACTGAAGCTTTCTTT.

The chain employs TRBV9 and TRBJ2-1; D gene uncertain. This CDR3 has 15 amino acids. Germline assignment: CDR1 SGDLS and CDR2 YYNGEE. V lost 4 bases and J lost 0, with 11 bases in between. The CDR3 loop is CASSPSGNSYNEQFF. The CDR3 DNA reads as TGTGCCAGCAGCCCTTCGGGTAACTCCTACAATGAGCAGTTCTTC.

This clonotype has at least ten counts. The germline gene is not matched at one end of the junction; a read error may be the cause. The V and J genes are TRBV12-3 or TRBV12-4 and TRBJ1-2; 9 nucleotides line up with TRBD1. This CDR3 is built from 13 residues. CDR3 loop: CASSLGQGYGYTF. CDR3 bases: TGCGCCAGCAGCTTGGGACAGGGATATGGCTACACCTTC.

This clonotype occurred a few times. J is TRBJ1-2 and V is TRBV5-1; D might be TRBD1 (5 bases). This CDR3 has 13 residues. Trimming pared 4 bases from V and 8 bases from J, leaving 15 bases between. CDR1 is SGHRS and CDR2 is YFSETQ in the germline V gene. CDR3 protein: CASSVGGTMGYTF. The CDR3, as DNA: TGCGCCAGCAGCGTGGGGGGGACGATGGGCTACACCTTC. Full variable domain (missing parts from reference TRBV5-1 and TRBJ1-2): KAGVTQTPRYLIKTRGQQVTLSCSPISGHRSVSWYQQTPGQGLQFLFEYFSETQRNKGNFPGRFSGRQFSNSRSEMNVSTLELGDSALYLCASSVGGTMGYTFGSGTRLTVV.

The chain is built from TRBV12-3 or TRBV12-4 and TRBJ1-5, with TRBD1 identical over 10 bases. The ends lost 6 bases at V and 6 bases at J; junction bases unmatched: 14. The CDR3 is 17 amino acids. CDR3 bases: TGTGCCAGCAGAGCCGGGACAGGGGAAATTGGTACTCAGCCCCAGCATTTT. It encodes CASRAGTGEIGTQPQHF.

The genes are TRBV7-9 and TRBJ1-4; D call uncertain. Germline V lookup: CDR1 SEHNR, CDR2 FQNEAQ (reference sequence). CDR3 length: 16 residues. The V and J ends lost 4 bases and 10 bases respectively, with 22 bases between them. The CDR3 loop reads CASSWGSVGRPGKLFF. The CDR3 DNA reads TGTGCCAGCAGCTGGGGTTCAGTAGGTCGGCCAGGAAAACTGTTTTTT.

This chain links TRBV20-1 with TRBJ2-7; 8 bases agree with TRBD2. J gave up 3 bases and V 5 bases, and 6 bases lay outside the gene matches. This CDR3 is built from 13 residues. CDR1 and CDR2 (germline): DFQATT, SNEGSKA (reference sequence). Written as DNA, the CDR3 is TGCAGTGCTTCATGGACTAGCCACTACGAGCAGTACTTC. It encodes CSASWTSHYEQYF.

The chain combines TRBV3-1 with TRBJ1-1, with no clear D. The germline V gene encodes CDR1 LGHDT and CDR2 YNNKEL (reference sequence). V was cut by 3 bases and J by 3 bases, with 20 bases left in between. CDR3 size: 17 residues. CDR3 loop: CASSHYTMAGPYTEAFF. DNA of the CDR3: TGTGCCAGCAGCCACTATACAATGGCAGGCCCGTACACTGAAGCTTTCTTT.

This clonotype has a handful of counts. This rearrangement joins TRBV6-4 to TRBJ1-6; TRBD1 matches at 8 bases. The germline gives CDR1 MRHNA, CDR2 SNTAGT. Trimming took 6 bases from V and 12 from J; bases not matched to a gene: 7. The CDR3 loop spans 13 amino acids. CDR3 bases: TGTGCCAGCAGCAGGAACAGGGGGGAACCCCTCCACTTT. Amino acids: CASSRNRGEPLHF.

The V gene is TRBV5-1, the J gene TRBJ2-1; D perhaps matches TRBD1 (6 bases). CDR1 is SGHRS, CDR2 YFSETQ, per germline. The ends were cut back, 4 bases at V and 6 bases at J, with 20 bases in the middle. The length of the CDR3 is 16 residues. The CDR3 DNA is TGCGCCAGCAGCACCACCGGGACAACCCCGGCCAATGAGCAGTTCTTC. This translates into CASSTTGTTPANEQFF.

This clonotype was seen at least ten times. This chain joins TRBV5-1 and TRBJ2-3; 9 bases match TRBD1. The CDR3 is 16 amino acids. The trim removed 0 bases at V and 2 bases at J, leaving 4 bases unmatched. Per the germline V gene, CDR1 is SGHRS and CDR2 is YFSETQ. Here the CDR3 reads CASSLGWDRVTDTQYF. The CDR3 DNA reads TGCGCCAGCAGCTTGGGATGGGACAGGGTCACAGATACGCAGTATTTT.

This chain connects TRBV24-1 to TRBJ2-1, with 15 bases aligning to TRBD2. This CDR3 is built from 16 residues. Losses at the gene ends were 9 bases for V and 10 bases for J; bases not matched to a gene: 12. Germline CDR1 reads KGHDR; CDR2 reads SFDVKD. CDR3 amino acids: CATRWTSGGVVEEQFF. In nucleotides, the CDR3 is TGTGCCACCCGATGGACTAGCGGGGGGGTCGTCGAGGAGCAGTTCTTC.

The V gene is TRBV15, the J gene TRBJ1-5; weak D call: TRBD1 (5 bases). V was trimmed by 0 bases and J by 0 bases, leaving 9 bases between them. The germline CDR1 and CDR2 sequences are LNHNV and YYDKDF (reference sequence). This CDR3 has 16 residues. For the CDR3, the DNA is TGTGCCACCAGCAGAGATTATGACAGTAGCAATCAGCCCCAGCATTTT. Its translation is CATSRDYDSSNQPQHF.

This clonotype has a count of ten or more. The rearrangement joins TRBV27 to TRBJ2-7; D may be TRBD2 (6 bases). The CDR3 covers 14 residues. The V end was cut by 3 bases, the J end by 4 bases, with 13 bases between. CDR1 and CDR2 (germline): MNHEY, SMNVEV (reference sequence). DNA for the CDR3: TGTGCCAGCAGTTTGGGACTCGGTGGGTACGAGCAGTACTTC. Its translation: CASSLGLGGYEQYF.

This clonotype was detected a few times. CDR3 sequence (DNA): TGTGCCAGCAGTGCGAACGCCGGGACAGGGGACTATGGCTACACCTTC. Translation gives CASSANAGTGDYGYTF. The V call is TRBV12-3 or TRBV12-4, the J call TRBJ1-2, with 10 bases that match TRBD1. With 5 bases clipped from V and 3 bases from J, the junction kept 9 bases outside the gene matches. This CDR3 has 16 residues.

This clonotype has only a few counts. The chain is built from TRBV25-1 and TRBJ2-7; a possible D gene is TRBD1 (7 bases). The germline V and J ends were trimmed by 2 bases and 4 bases, with 15 bases remaining between them. The CDR3 has 15 amino acids. Looked up from germline, CDR1 is MGHDK and CDR2 is SYGVNS. As DNA, the CDR3 is TGTGCCAGCAGTGAAGGAGGGACAGCTAAATACGAGCAGTACTTC. Residues: CASSEGGTAKYEQYF.

This clonotype was observed a few times. The rearrangement links TRBV5-1 to TRBJ2-7; D tentatively fits TRBD1 or TRBD2 (5 bases each). Germline CDR1 and CDR2: SGHRS and YFSETQ. This CDR3 has 14 residues. Trimming cost V 0 bases and J 2 bases, with 9 bases left between them. DNA for the CDR3: TGCGCCAGCAGCTTGGATCAGGGACCCTACGAGCAGTACTTC. It specifies CASSLDQGPYEQYF. Combining the CDR3 with reference TRBV5-1 and TRBJ2-7 gives the whole variable domain KAGVTQTPRYLIKTRGQQVTLSCSPISGHRSVSWYQQTPGQGLQFLFEYFSETQRNKGNFPGRFSGRQFSNSRSEMNVSTLELGDSALYLCASSLDQGPYEQYFGPGTRLTVT.

This clonotype was detected only a few times. This chain links TRBV6-6 with TRBJ2-7; maybe TRBD2 (6 bases). Germline V gene lookup returns CDR1 MNHNY and CDR2 SVGAGI (reference sequence). V gave up 4 bases and J gave up 4 bases, with 14 bases separating them. This CDR3 spans 14 amino acids. CDR3 bases: TGTGCCAGCAGTTCCGTAGCGGTAACGTACGAGCAGTACTTC. Protein sequence: CASSSVAVTYEQYF.

The chain combines TRBV6-5 with TRBJ1-2; 9 bases fit TRBD1. V was clipped by 5 bases and J by 4 bases; unmatched bases: 11. The CDR3 runs 16 residues. Germline CDR1 and CDR2: MNHEY and SVGAGI. The CDR3 reads CASSQDRGHGIYGYTF. For the CDR3, the DNA is TGTGCCAGCAGTCAGGACAGGGGCCACGGGATCTATGGCTACACCTTC.

This chain uses TRBV6-5 with TRBJ1-2, with D unclear. Germline V gives CDR1 MNHEY, CDR2 SVGAGI. The V end lost 5 bases, the J end lost 8 bases, and 12 bases lay between the germline ends. The CDR3 consists of 12 residues. The CDR3 is CASSQPPWGYTF. The CDR3 region has the DNA TGTGCCAGCAGTCAACCCCCCTGGGGCTACACCTTC.